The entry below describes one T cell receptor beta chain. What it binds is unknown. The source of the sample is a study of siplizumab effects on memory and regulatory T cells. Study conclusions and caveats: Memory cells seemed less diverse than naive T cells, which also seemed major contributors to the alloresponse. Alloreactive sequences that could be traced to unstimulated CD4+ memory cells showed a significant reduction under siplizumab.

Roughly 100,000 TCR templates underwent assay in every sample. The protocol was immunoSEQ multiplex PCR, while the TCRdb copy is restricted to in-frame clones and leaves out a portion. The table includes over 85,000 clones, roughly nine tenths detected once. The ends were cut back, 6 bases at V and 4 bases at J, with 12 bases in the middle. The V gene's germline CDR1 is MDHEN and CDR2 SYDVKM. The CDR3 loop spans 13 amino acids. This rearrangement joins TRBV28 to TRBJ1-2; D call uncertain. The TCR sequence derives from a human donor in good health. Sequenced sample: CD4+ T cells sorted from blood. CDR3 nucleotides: TGTGCCAGCAGCATTATCAACCCCTATGGCTACACCTTC. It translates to CASSIINPYGYTF.